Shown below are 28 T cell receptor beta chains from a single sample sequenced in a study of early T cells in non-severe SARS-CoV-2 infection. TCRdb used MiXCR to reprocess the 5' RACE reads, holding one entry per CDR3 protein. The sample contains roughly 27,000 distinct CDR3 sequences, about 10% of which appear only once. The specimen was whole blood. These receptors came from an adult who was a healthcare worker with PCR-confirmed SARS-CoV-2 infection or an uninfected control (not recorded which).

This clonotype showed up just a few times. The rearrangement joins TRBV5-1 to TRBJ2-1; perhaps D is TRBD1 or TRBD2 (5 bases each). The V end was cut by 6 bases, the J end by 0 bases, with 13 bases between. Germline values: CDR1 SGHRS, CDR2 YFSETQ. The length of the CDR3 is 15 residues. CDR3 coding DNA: TGCGCCAGCACCCTAGAGGGGAGCTCCTACAATGAGCAGTTCTTC. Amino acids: CASTLEGSSYNEQFF.

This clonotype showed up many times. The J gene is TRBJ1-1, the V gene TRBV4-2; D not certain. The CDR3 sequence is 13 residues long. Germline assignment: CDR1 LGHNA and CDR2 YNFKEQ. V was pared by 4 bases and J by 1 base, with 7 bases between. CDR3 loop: CASSPLQNTEAFF. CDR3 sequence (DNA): TGTGCCAGCAGCCCCCTCCAGAACACTGAAGCTTTCTTT.

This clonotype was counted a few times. The CDR3 sequence: CASSLHTPQVWGYTF. The CDR3 nucleotides are TGTGCCAGCAGTTTACACACCCCACAGGTGTGGGGCTACACCTTC. The rearrangement joins TRBV12-3 or TRBV12-4 to TRBJ1-2; D may be TRBD1 (5 bases). Trimming cost V 2 bases and J 8 bases, with 18 bases left between them. This CDR3 is 15 amino acids long.

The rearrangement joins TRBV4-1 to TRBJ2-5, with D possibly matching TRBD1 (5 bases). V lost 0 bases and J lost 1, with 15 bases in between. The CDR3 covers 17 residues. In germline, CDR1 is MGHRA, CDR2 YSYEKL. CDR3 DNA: TGCGCCAGCAGCCAAGATAGGGGTCAACCCTCCCAAGAGACCCAGTACTTC. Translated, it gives CASSQDRGQPSQETQYF.

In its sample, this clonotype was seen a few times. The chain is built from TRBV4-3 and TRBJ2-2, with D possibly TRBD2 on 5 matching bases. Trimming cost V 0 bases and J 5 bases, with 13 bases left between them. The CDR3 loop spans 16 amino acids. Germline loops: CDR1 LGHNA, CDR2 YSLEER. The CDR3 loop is CASSQDLAGGTGELFF. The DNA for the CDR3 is TGCGCCAGCAGCCAAGATCTAGCAGGCGGGACCGGGGAGCTGTTTTTT.

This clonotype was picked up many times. The CDR3 sequence: CASSLSPVGTEAFF. The CDR3 DNA reads as TGTGCCAGCAGCTTATCCCCCGTGGGCACTGAAGCTTTCTTT. The chain is built from TRBV9 and TRBJ1-1; no firm D call. The CDR3 totals 14 residues. V lost 4 bases and J lost 4, with 14 bases in between. Germline CDR1 is SGDLS and CDR2 is YYNGEE.

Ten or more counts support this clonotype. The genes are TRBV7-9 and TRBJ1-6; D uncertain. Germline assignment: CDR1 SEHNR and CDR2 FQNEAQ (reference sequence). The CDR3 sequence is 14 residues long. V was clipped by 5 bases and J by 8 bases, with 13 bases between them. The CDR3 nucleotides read TGTGCCAGCAGCACCCCGGTAGCGGATTCACCCCTCCACTTT. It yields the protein CASSTPVADSPLHF. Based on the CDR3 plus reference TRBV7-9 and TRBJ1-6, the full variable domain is DTGVSQNPRHKITKRGQNVTFRCDPISEHNRLYWYRQTLGQGPEFLTYFQNEAQLEKSRLLSDRFSAERPKGSFSTLEIQRTEQGDSAMYLCASSTPVADSPLHFGNGTRLTVT.

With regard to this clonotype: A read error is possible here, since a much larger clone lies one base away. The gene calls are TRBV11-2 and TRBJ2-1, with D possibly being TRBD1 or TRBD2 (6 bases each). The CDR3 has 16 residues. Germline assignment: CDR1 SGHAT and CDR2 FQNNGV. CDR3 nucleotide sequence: TGTGTCAGCAGCTTAGATTTCGGGGGCCTTTACAATGAGCAGTTCTTC. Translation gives CVSSLDFGGLYNEQFF.

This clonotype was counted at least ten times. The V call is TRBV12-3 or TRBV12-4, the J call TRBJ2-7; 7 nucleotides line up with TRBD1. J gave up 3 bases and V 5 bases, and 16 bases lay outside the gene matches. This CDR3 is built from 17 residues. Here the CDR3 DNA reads TGTGCCAGCAGTCCTCGCCGACAGGGTCTAATTGTCTACGAGCAGTACTTC. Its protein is CASSPRRQGLIVYEQYF.

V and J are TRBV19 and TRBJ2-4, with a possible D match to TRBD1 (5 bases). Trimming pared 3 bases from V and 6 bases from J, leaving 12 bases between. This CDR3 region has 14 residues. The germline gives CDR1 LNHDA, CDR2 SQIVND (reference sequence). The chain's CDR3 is CASSIGREGNIQYF. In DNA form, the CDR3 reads TGTGCCAGTAGTATTGGCAGGGAAGGAAACATTCAGTACTTC.

The CDR3 nucleotides are TGTGCCAGCAGCTGGCTAGCGGGGGGGCCAGATACGCAGTATTTT. Its translation: CASSWLAGGPDTQYF. The rearrangement links TRBV7-9 to TRBJ2-3; the match to TRBD2 covers 12 bases. Germline V gene data show CDR1 as SEHNR and CDR2 as FQNEAQ (reference sequence). V lost 4 bases to trimming and J lost 4 bases; unmatched junction nucleotides: 3. This CDR3 spans 15 amino acids.

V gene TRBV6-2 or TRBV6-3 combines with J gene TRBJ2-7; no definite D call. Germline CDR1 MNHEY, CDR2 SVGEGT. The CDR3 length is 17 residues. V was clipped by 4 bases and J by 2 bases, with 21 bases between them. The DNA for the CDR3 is TGTGCCAGCAGTTGGAGTGAAGTAGGTGGTTGGGCCTACGAGCAGTACTTC. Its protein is CASSWSEVGGWAYEQYF.

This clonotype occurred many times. The CDR3 bases are TGTGCCAGCACCCCGTGGGGCAGGGCTTCGGATACGCAGTATTTT. Translation gives CASTPWGRASDTQYF. The rearrangement joins TRBV2 to TRBJ2-3, with a possible D match to TRBD1 (5 bases). Trimming cost V 7 bases and J 6 bases, with 20 bases left between them. The CDR3 has 15 residues. Germline V CDR1 and CDR2: SNHLY, FYNNEI.

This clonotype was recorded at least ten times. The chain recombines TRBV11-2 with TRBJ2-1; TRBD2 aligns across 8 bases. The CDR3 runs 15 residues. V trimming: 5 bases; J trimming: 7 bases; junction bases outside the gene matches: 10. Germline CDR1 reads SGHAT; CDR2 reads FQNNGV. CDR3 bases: TGTGCCAGCAGCGGAGGACTAGCTCCCGTGAATGAGCAGTTCTTC. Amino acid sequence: CASSGGLAPVNEQFF.

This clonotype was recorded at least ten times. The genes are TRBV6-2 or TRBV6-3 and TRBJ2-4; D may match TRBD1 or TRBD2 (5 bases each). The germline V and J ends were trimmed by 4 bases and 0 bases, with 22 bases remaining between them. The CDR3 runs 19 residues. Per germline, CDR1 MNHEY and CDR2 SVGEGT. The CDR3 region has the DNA TGTGCCAGCAGTTCGGCCTCCGGGACGTCAGTCCTAGCCAAAAACATTCAGTACTTC. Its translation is CASSSASGTSVLAKNIQYF.

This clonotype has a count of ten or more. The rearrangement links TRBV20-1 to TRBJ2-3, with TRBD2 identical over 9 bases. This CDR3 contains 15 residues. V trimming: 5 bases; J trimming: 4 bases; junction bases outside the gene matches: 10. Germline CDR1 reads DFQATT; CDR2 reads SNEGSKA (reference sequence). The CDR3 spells CSAFAPGLAPDTQYF. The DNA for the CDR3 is TGCAGTGCTTTCGCCCCGGGACTAGCCCCAGATACGCAGTATTTT.

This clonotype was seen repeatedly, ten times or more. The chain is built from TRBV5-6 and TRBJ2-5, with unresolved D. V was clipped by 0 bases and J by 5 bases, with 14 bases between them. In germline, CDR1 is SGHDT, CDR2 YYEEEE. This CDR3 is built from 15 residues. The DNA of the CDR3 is TGTGCCAGCAGCTTGGGCCGGAGCACCGCGGAGACCCAGTACTTC. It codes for CASSLGRSTAETQYF.

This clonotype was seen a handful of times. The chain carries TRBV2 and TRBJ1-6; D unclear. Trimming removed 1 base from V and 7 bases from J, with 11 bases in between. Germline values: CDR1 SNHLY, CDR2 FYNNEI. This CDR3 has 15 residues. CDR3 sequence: CASSEEAPENSPLHF. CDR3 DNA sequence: TGTGCCAGCAGTGAAGAGGCACCCGAAAATTCACCCCTCCACTTT.

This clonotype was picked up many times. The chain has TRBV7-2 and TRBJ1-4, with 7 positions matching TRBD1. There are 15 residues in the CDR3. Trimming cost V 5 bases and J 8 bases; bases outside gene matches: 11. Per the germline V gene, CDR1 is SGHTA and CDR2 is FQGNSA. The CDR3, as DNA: TGTGCCAGCAGCATCCGACAGGGCAGAAGCGAAAAACTGTTTTTT. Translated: CASSIRQGRSEKLFF.

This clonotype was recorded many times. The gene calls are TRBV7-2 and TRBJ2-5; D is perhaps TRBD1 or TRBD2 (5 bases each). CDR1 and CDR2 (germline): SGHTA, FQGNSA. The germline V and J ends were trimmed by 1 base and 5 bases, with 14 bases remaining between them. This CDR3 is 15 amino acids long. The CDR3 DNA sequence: TGTGCCAGCAGCTTAGGATATCCGGGGCCGGAGACCCAGTACTTC. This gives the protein CASSLGYPGPETQYF.

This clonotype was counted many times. This CDR3 reads CASSLRSGNNEQFF. The CDR3 DNA reads TGTGCCAGCAGCTTAAGGTCGGGGAACAATGAGCAGTTCTTC. J is TRBJ2-1 and V is TRBV7-3; possibly TRBD2 for D (5 bases). V lost 1 base and J 5 bases, leaving 9 bases between the germline ends. This CDR3 is 14 amino acids long. Germline values: CDR1 SGHTA, CDR2 FQGTGA.

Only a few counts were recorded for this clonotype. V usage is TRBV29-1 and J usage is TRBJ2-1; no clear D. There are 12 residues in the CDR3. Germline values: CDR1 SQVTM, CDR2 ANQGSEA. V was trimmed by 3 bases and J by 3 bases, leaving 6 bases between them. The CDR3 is CSVEKHYNEQFF. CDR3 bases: TGCAGCGTTGAGAAACACTACAATGAGCAGTTCTTC.

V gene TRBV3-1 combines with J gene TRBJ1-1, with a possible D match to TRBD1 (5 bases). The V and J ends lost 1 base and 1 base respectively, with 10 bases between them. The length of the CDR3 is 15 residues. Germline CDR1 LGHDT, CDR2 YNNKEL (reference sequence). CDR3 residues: CASSQGPGTNTEAFF. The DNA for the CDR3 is TGTGCCAGCAGCCAAGGGCCCGGGACGAACACTGAAGCTTTCTTT. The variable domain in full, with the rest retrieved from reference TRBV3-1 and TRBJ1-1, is DTAVSQTPKYLVTQMGNDKSIKCEQNLGHDTMYWYKQDSKKFLKIMFSYNNKELIINETVPNRFSPKSPDKAHLNLHINSLELGDSAVYFCASSQGPGTNTEAFFGQGTRLTVV.

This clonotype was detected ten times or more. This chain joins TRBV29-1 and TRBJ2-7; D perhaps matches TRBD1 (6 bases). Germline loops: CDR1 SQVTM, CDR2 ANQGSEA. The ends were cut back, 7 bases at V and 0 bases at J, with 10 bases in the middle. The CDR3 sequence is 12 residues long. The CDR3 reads CSASGASYEQYF. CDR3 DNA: TGCAGCGCGTCAGGGGCCTCCTACGAGCAGTACTTC.

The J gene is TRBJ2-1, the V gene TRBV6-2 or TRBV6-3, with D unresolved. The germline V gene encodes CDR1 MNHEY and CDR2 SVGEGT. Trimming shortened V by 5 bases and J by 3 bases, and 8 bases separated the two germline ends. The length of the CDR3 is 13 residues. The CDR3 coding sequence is TGTGCCAGCAGTCCATATCTCTACAATGAGCAGTTCTTC. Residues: CASSPYLYNEQFF.

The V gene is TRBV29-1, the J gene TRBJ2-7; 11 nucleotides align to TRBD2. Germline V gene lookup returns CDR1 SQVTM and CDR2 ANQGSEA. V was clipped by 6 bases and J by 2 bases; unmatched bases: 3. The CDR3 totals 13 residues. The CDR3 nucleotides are TGCAGCGTGGGACTAGCGGAACCCTACGAGCAGTACTTC. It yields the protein CSVGLAEPYEQYF.

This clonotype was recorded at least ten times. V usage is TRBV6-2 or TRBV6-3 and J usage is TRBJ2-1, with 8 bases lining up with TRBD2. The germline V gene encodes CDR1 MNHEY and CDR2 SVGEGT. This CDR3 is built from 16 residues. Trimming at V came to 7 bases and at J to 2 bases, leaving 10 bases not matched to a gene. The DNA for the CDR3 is TGTGCCAGCACCCTTCCCGGGACTAGGCCCTACAATGAGCAGTTCTTC. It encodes CASTLPGTRPYNEQFF.

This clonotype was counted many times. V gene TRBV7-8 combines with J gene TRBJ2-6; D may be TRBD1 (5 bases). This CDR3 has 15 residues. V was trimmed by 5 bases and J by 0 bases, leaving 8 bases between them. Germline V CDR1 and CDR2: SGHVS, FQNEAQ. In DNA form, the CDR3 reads TGTGCCAGCAGCAAGACAGACTCTGGGGCCAACGTCCTGACTTTC. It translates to CASSKTDSGANVLTF. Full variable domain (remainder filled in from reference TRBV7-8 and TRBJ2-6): GAGVSQSPRYKVAKRGQDVALRCDPISGHVSLFWYQQALGQGPEFLTYFQNEAQLDKSGLPSDRFFAERPEGSVSTLKIQRTQQEDSAVYLCASSKTDSGANVLTFGAGSRLTVL.